This T cell receptor beta chain was recovered during a study of blood T cell repertoires in COVID-19. On the study more broadly: The cDNA or gDNA used as material had been derived from T cells, B-cell-depleted T cells, or PBMCs.

Per the germline V gene, CDR1 is MGHRA and CDR2 is YSYEKL. V trimming: 3 bases; J trimming: 2 bases; junction bases outside the gene matches: 2. This CDR3 has 14 residues. In terms of age and location, participants ranged from roughly 18 to 90 years and lived in around 22 US areas. During the 2 weeks before they entered the study, exposed participants had met someone with a PCR-confirmed or clinician-diagnosed COVID-19 case. As processed by the authors: Amplification with reference gene primers provided the estimates of nucleated cell counts. The protocol was immunoSEQ multiplex PCR, while the TCRdb copy is restricted to in-frame clones and leaves out a portion. V and J calls and clone size come straight from that table; D and trimming were deduced from the DNA. This sample yields about 320,000 clones, of which around 84% are seen a single time; about 1.9% belongs to the top ten.

The sample taken for sequencing was PBMCs or T cells enriched from blood (not recorded which). This chain connects TRBV4-1 to TRBJ1-2, with 8 bases fitting TRBD1. This receptor was identified in a woman in her twenties or thirties who had been exposed to COVID-19. The DNA of the CDR3 is TGCGCCAGCAGCCATAGGACAGGGAACTATGGCTACACCTTC. This encodes CASSHRTGNYGYTF.